A selection of T cell receptor beta chains follows, all from one sample in a study of shared clonotypes between healthy human individuals. Clones were read by immunoSEQ multiplex PCR, and TCRdb kept only the in-frame ones, dropping some. Here the sample spans around 1.9 million clones, more than 85% being singletons. The specimen was naive CD8+ T cells from PBMCs. Every receptor here comes from a man aged 18 to 29 in good health. Some clones in this sample may be carry-over from other donors' samples. Both conserved end residues are part of each CDR3. The order of the fields is J gene, V gene, D gene, clone size, CDR3 DNA, CDR3 protein. The D gene is left open where the match is weak. Clone size is not always given. Where it is, it says once, few, many or a class for expanded clones.

j_gene: TRBJ2-1
v_gene: TRBV5-6
d_gene: .
abundance: .
CDR3nt: TGTGCCAGCAGCTTCGTCAGTGGAGACAATGAGCAGTTCTTC
CDR3aa: CASSFVSGDNEQFF

j_gene: TRBJ2-7
v_gene: TRBV27
d_gene: .
abundance: once
CDR3nt: TGTGCCAGCAGTTCCGCGGGACGGAATCTATACGAGCAGTACTTC
CDR3aa: CASSSAGRNLYEQYF

j_gene: TRBJ2-7
v_gene: TRBV27
d_gene: TRBD2
abundance: .
CDR3nt: TGTGCCAGCAGACTGTCTAGCGGAGAGGCGTACGAGCAGTACTTC
CDR3aa: CASRLSSGEAYEQYF

j_gene: TRBJ2-1
v_gene: TRBV10-3
d_gene: .
abundance: .
CDR3nt: TGTGCCATCAGTGGGGTTCGGGGGAGCACGGATGAGCAGTTCTTC
CDR3aa: CAISGVRGSTDEQFF

j_gene: TRBJ2-7
v_gene: TRBV27
d_gene: TRBD2
abundance: .
CDR3nt: TGTGCCAGCAGTTCTCAAACTCCGGGACTAGCATCCTACGAGCAGTACTTC
CDR3aa: CASSSQTPGLASYEQYF

j_gene: TRBJ2-1
v_gene: TRBV2
d_gene: .
abundance: .
CDR3nt: TGTGCCAGCAAAAATTCAAGGAATGAGCAGTTCTTC
CDR3aa: CASKNSRNEQFF

j_gene: TRBJ2-7
v_gene: TRBV4-1
d_gene: .
abundance: .
CDR3nt: TGCGCCAGCAGCCCCATAGGGGCCTACGAGCAGTACTTC
CDR3aa: CASSPIGAYEQYF

j_gene: TRBJ2-7
v_gene: TRBV29-1
d_gene: .
abundance: .
CDR3nt: TGCAGCGTTGAGGGCAGCGCCTACGAGCAGTACTTC
CDR3aa: CSVEGSAYEQYF

j_gene: TRBJ1-5
v_gene: TRBV2
d_gene: .
abundance: .
CDR3nt: TGCGCCAGCAGTGAGCGCGGGAATCAGCCCCAGCATTTT
CDR3aa: CASSERGNQPQHF

j_gene: TRBJ2-3
v_gene: TRBV27
d_gene: .
abundance: .
CDR3nt: TGTGCCAGCAGTTTGGTTAACACAGATACGCAGTATTTT
CDR3aa: CASSLVNTDTQYF

j_gene: TRBJ2-1
v_gene: TRBV19
d_gene: TRBD2
abundance: .
CDR3nt: TGTGCCAGTAGTGCGACTAGCGGGAGTTTCAATGAGCAGTTCTTC
CDR3aa: CASSATSGSFNEQFF

j_gene: TRBJ2-7
v_gene: TRBV5-1
d_gene: .
abundance: once
CDR3nt: TGCGCCAGCAGCTTGTCCCCCCCCGGACAAGGGTTCTCCTACGAGCAGTACTTC
CDR3aa: CASSLSPPGQGFSYEQYF

j_gene: TRBJ1-3
v_gene: TRBV9
d_gene: TRBD1
abundance: .
CDR3nt: TGTGCCAGCAGCGTTTTGGGACAGGGGAGAAACACCATATATTTT
CDR3aa: CASSVLGQGRNTIYF

j_gene: TRBJ2-7
v_gene: TRBV27
d_gene: .
abundance: .
CDR3nt: TGTGCCAGCAGTTCCTACCCGGCAGCACCCTCGGAGTACTTC
CDR3aa: CASSSYPAAPSEYF

j_gene: TRBJ2-2
v_gene: TRBV9
d_gene: .
abundance: .
CDR3nt: TGTGCCAGCAGCGCGGGGGCTTCCACCGGGGAGCTGTTTTTT
CDR3aa: CASSAGASTGELFF

j_gene: TRBJ2-1
v_gene: TRBV10-1
d_gene: .
abundance: .
CDR3nt: TGCGCCAGCAGTGAGGGGGGCTCCTACAATGAGCAGTTCTTC
CDR3aa: CASSEGGSYNEQFF

j_gene: TRBJ1-1
v_gene: TRBV27
d_gene: .
abundance: .
CDR3nt: TGTGCCAGCAGTTTTTTATCCCCGGGCACTGAAGCTTTCTTT
CDR3aa: CASSFLSPGTEAFF

j_gene: TRBJ2-1
v_gene: TRBV5-6
d_gene: TRBD2
abundance: .
CDR3nt: TGTGCCAGCAGCTCAAGACTAGCGGCCTACAATGAGCAGTTCTTC
CDR3aa: CASSSRLAAYNEQFF

j_gene: TRBJ2-5
v_gene: TRBV7-9
d_gene: .
abundance: .
CDR3nt: TGTGCCAGCGGAGCCTCGCTCCCTCTAGTAACCCAGTACTTC
CDR3aa: CASGASLPLVTQYF

j_gene: TRBJ2-7
v_gene: TRBV28
d_gene: .
abundance: .
CDR3nt: TGTGCCAGCAGTTTTGGGTCTCGACAGGACTGGCAGTACTTC
CDR3aa: CASSFGSRQDWQYF

j_gene: TRBJ2-7
v_gene: TRBV6-5
d_gene: .
abundance: .
CDR3nt: TGTGCCAGCAGTTACACTGGGACTTACGAGCAGTACTTC
CDR3aa: CASSYTGTYEQYF

j_gene: TRBJ2-1
v_gene: TRBV5-6
d_gene: .
abundance: .
CDR3nt: TGTGCCAGCAGCTGGTCAGGACAAGCGAACAATGAGCAGTTCTTC
CDR3aa: CASSWSGQANNEQFF

j_gene: TRBJ2-7
v_gene: TRBV5-5
d_gene: TRBD1
abundance: .
CDR3nt: TGTGCCAGCAGCTTGGCCAGGCAGGGGGCTGAGGTCGACGAGCAGTACTTC
CDR3aa: CASSLARQGAEVDEQYF

j_gene: TRBJ2-2
v_gene: TRBV7-9
d_gene: .
abundance: .
CDR3nt: TGTGCCAGCGCCAGGGCAGCGAACACCGGGGAGCTGTTTTTT
CDR3aa: CASARAANTGELFF

j_gene: TRBJ2-5
v_gene: TRBV6-4
d_gene: .
abundance: .
CDR3nt: TGTGCCAGCAGTGACCGGGGCCGATCACTTGAGACCCAGTACTTC
CDR3aa: CASSDRGRSLETQYF

j_gene: TRBJ2-3
v_gene: TRBV11-2
d_gene: .
abundance: .
CDR3nt: TGTGCCAGCAGCTCCACAGGAAACCCCGCAGATACGCAGTATTTT
CDR3aa: CASSSTGNPADTQYF

j_gene: TRBJ2-2
v_gene: TRBV5-6
d_gene: .
abundance: .
CDR3nt: TGTGCCAGCAGCAAGGGAGTGAACACCGGGGAGCTGTTTTTT
CDR3aa: CASSKGVNTGELFF

j_gene: TRBJ1-2
v_gene: TRBV5-4
d_gene: .
abundance: .
CDR3nt: TGTGCCAGCAGGGAGGAGGACTATGGCTACACCTTC
CDR3aa: CASREEDYGYTF

j_gene: TRBJ2-3
v_gene: TRBV28
d_gene: .
abundance: .
CDR3nt: TGTGCCAGCAGCTCCCAGATGGGGGCGGTGGATACGCAGTATTTT
CDR3aa: CASSSQMGAVDTQYF

j_gene: TRBJ2-2
v_gene: TRBV25-1
d_gene: .
abundance: once
CDR3nt: TGTGCCAGCAGTGAATATATTTTAGGGACCGGGGAGCTGTTTTTT
CDR3aa: CASSEYILGTGELFF

j_gene: TRBJ1-2
v_gene: TRBV5-6
d_gene: .
abundance: .
CDR3nt: TGTGCCAGCAGTTTGGGACTAGGTGAAACCTTC
CDR3aa: CASSLGLGETF

j_gene: TRBJ2-2
v_gene: TRBV27
d_gene: .
abundance: few
CDR3nt: TGTGCCAGCAGTCCCGGGACGGCTACCGGGGAGCTGTTTTTT
CDR3aa: CASSPGTATGELFF

j_gene: TRBJ2-7
v_gene: TRBV27
d_gene: .
abundance: .
CDR3nt: TGTGCCAGCAGCCTCGCTGCCAGTGTCGAGCAGTACTTC
CDR3aa: CASSLAASVEQYF

j_gene: TRBJ1-2
v_gene: TRBV7-9
d_gene: .
abundance: .
CDR3nt: .
CDR3aa: CASSFGQGGAYGYTF

j_gene: TRBJ1-2
v_gene: TRBV27
d_gene: .
abundance: .
CDR3nt: TGTGCCAGCAGTTTAAGGGGGGGGAGGGTCGCTAACTATGGCTACACCTTC
CDR3aa: CASSLRGGRVANYGYTF

j_gene: TRBJ2-1
v_gene: TRBV5-4
d_gene: .
abundance: .
CDR3nt: TGTGCCAGCAGGCGAGACTGGGACCGTTACAATGAGCAGTTCTTC
CDR3aa: CASRRDWDRYNEQFF

j_gene: TRBJ1-1
v_gene: TRBV6-1
d_gene: .
abundance: .
CDR3nt: TGTGCCAGCAGTGAAGCGTTTACGATTATGAACACTGAAGCTTTCTTT
CDR3aa: CASSEAFTIMNTEAFF

j_gene: TRBJ2-3
v_gene: TRBV9
d_gene: TRBD2
abundance: .
CDR3nt: TGTGCCAGCAGCTTCGGGGGGGACACAGATACGCAGTATTTT
CDR3aa: CASSFGGDTDTQYF

j_gene: TRBJ1-4
v_gene: TRBV21-1
d_gene: .
abundance: once
CDR3nt: TGTGCCAGCAGCAAACTAAGACAGGGAAAGAATGAAAAACTGTTTTTT
CDR3aa: CASSKLRQGKNEKLFF

j_gene: TRBJ1-1
v_gene: TRBV29-1
d_gene: .
abundance: .
CDR3nt: TGCAGCGTCTTGGGGGGCACCGCCCCGGGCACTGAAGCTTTCTTT
CDR3aa: CSVLGGTAPGTEAFF